The entry below gives a single TCR beta chain sequence along with its context. These data originate in a study of blood T cell repertoires in COVID-19. As for the study in general: Samples came from the United States, Italy and Spain, spanning acute and convalescent COVID-19.

Germline V CDR1 and CDR2: SGHRS, YFSETQ. The CDR3 totals 14 residues. Trimming cost V 4 bases and J 6 bases; bases outside gene matches: 1. Some clones are missing from TCRdb's copy, which holds only in-frame ones; the method was immunoSEQ multiplex PCR. This table has 9,000 to 13,000 clones, 88% appearing once. Sequenced: peripheral blood. The chain carries TRBV5-1 and TRBJ2-3; 14 nucleotides align to TRBD2. This clonotype was sampled from a human donor in a cohort sampled during active COVID-19. DNA for the CDR3: TGCGCCAGCAGCCGGACTAGCGGGGGGGATACGCAGTATTTT. Amino acid sequence: CASSRTSGGDTQYF.